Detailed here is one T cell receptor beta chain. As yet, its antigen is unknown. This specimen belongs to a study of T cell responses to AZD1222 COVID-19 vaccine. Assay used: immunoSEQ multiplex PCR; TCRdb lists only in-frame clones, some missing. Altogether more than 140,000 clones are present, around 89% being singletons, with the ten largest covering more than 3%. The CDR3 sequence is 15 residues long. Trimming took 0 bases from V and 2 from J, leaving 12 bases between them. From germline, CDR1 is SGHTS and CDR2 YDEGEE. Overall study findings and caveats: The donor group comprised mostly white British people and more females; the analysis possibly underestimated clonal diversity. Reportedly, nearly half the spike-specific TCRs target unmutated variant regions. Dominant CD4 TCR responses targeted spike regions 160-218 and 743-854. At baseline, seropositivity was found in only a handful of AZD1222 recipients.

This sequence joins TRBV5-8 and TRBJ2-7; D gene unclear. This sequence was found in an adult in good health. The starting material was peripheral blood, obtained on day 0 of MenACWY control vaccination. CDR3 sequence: CASSLGSSIPYEQYF. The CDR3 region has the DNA TGTGCCAGCAGCTTGGGGTCCTCCATCCCCTACGAGCAGTACTTC.